The 13 T cell receptor beta chains below come from one sample, sequenced in a study of graft-versus-host responses after intestinal transplantation. Produced via immunoSEQ multiplex PCR; TCRdb's table is partial and in-frame only. The sample lists about 19,000 clones, 90% occurring once. The sequencing here drew on PBMCs, taken more than 350 days after transplant. The source is a human patient who received an intestinal transplant, so some T cells may come from the graft donor.

CDR3 loop: CASSYSGGGYEQYF. The CDR3, as DNA: TGTGCCAGCAGTTACTCGGGGGGCGGGTACGAGCAGTACTTC. The chain couples TRBV6-5 to TRBJ2-7; D may be TRBD1 or TRBD2 (6 bases each). Germline values: CDR1 MNHEY, CDR2 SVGAGI. This CDR3 spans 14 amino acids. V lost 0 bases to trimming and J lost 4 bases, with 10 bases between them.

This clone came up once. This rearrangement joins TRBV7-2 to TRBJ2-1, with D perhaps TRBD2 (6 bases). Per the germline V gene, CDR1 is SGHTA and CDR2 is FQGNSA. V was shortened by 4 bases and J by 3 bases, with 19 bases between the two germline ends. There are 17 residues in the CDR3. CDR3 sequence (DNA): TGTGCCAGCAGCTCGACCACAGGACTACCAGACTACAATGAGCAGTTCTTC. Amino acids: CASSSTTGLPDYNEQFF.

In DNA form, the CDR3 reads TGTGCCAGCAGCTTATCGGGACTAGCGGGGTCCACCGGGGAGCTGTTTTTT. This gives the protein CASSLSGLAGSTGELFF. The chain is built from TRBV7-3 and TRBJ2-2, with 13 nucleotides matching TRBD2. The CDR3 is 17 amino acids. Losses at the gene ends were 2 bases for V and 4 bases for J; bases not matched to a gene: 4. Germline assignment: CDR1 SGHTA and CDR2 FQGTGA.

In this sample, this clone turned up a few times. The rearrangement links TRBV7-2 to TRBJ2-2; D gene uncertain. CDR1 is SGHTA, CDR2 FQGNSA, per germline. The CDR3 length is 13 residues. Trimming pared 1 base from V and 6 bases from J, leaving 6 bases between. This CDR3 is CASSLGPAGELFF. The CDR3 nucleotides are TGTGCCAGCAGCTTAGGGCCCGCCGGGGAGCTGTTTTTT.

The J gene is TRBJ2-1, the V gene TRBV4-1; D remains ambiguous. The CDR3 runs to 15 residues. The germline V gene has CDR1 MGHRA and CDR2 YSYEKL. The germline V and J ends were trimmed by 1 base and 9 bases, with 16 bases remaining between them. The CDR3, as DNA: TGCGCCAGCAGCCAAGCCCCCTCAAGTACGATTGAGCAGTTCTTC. Translating it yields CASSQAPSSTIEQFF.

This sequence joins TRBV11-2 and TRBJ2-7, with unresolved D. The CDR3 length is 12 residues. Per germline, CDR1 SGHAT and CDR2 FQNNGV. V lost 1 base and J lost 4, with 5 bases in between. The CDR3 nucleotides are TGTGCCAGCAGCTTAGGGGCTTACGAGCAGTACTTC. Residues: CASSLGAYEQYF.

The rearrangement links TRBV5-6 to TRBJ2-2, with D hard to call. The CDR3 runs to 13 residues. In germline, CDR1 is SGHDT, CDR2 YYEEEE. Trimming cost V 0 bases and J 4 bases, with 4 bases left between them. The DNA of the CDR3 is TGTGCCAGCAGCTTGGGGATCACCGGGGAGCTGTTTTTT. It translates to CASSLGITGELFF.

The chain joins TRBV6-4 to TRBJ2-7, with D unclear. The CDR3 length is 11 residues. Between the trimmed V and J ends, which lost 2 bases and 2 bases, there was a span of 1 base. Germline CDR1 reads MRHNA; CDR2 reads SNTAGT. The CDR3 nucleotides are TGTGCCAGCAGTGACACCTACGAGCAGTACTTC. It codes for CASSDTYEQYF.

This clone was detected once. For the CDR3, the DNA is TGTGCCAGCAGCGCCGTACTAGCGGGAGTCAGACACAATGAGCAGTTCTTC. It encodes CASSAVLAGVRHNEQFF. This sequence joins TRBV7-3 and TRBJ2-1; TRBD2 matches at 11 bases. CDR3 length: 17 amino acids. Germline trimming cut 5 bases from V and 5 bases from J; bases unmatched to any gene: 11. The germline V gene encodes CDR1 SGHTA and CDR2 FQGTGA.

The rearrangement joins TRBV4-1 to TRBJ1-6; D remains unclear. The CDR3 contains 16 residues. Trimming removed 1 base from V and 8 bases from J, with 15 bases in between. Germline V gene sequence: CDR1 MGHRA, CDR2 YSYEKL. CDR3 sequence: CASSQGPNGIDSPLHF. CDR3 bases: TGCGCCAGCAGCCAAGGTCCCAACGGTATCGATTCACCCCTCCACTTT.

The chain combines TRBV6-4 with TRBJ2-3; 10 nucleotides align to TRBD2. The germline CDR1 and CDR2 sequences are MRHNA and SNTAGT. V gave up 4 bases and J gave up 0 bases; unmatched junction bases: 4. The length of the CDR3 is 16 residues. For the CDR3, the DNA is TGTGCCAGCAGTGGTCTAGCGGGGGAAAGCACAGATACGCAGTATTTT. Translation: CASSGLAGESTDTQYF.

The CDR3 DNA sequence: TGCGCCAGCAGCCAAACTACTACTCAGCTCAACATCTACAATGAGCAGTTCTTC. Residues: CASSQTTTQLNIYNEQFF. V and J are TRBV4-1 and TRBJ2-1; D is unclear. V was clipped by 2 bases and J by 3 bases, with 20 bases between them. The CDR3 loop spans 18 amino acids. Germline CDR1 MGHRA, CDR2 YSYEKL.

The rearrangement joins TRBV5-6 to TRBJ2-7; D not resolved. CDR1 SGHDT and CDR2 YYEEEE come from the germline V gene. Trimming took 3 bases from V and 7 from J, leaving 8 bases between them. The CDR3 is made up of 11 amino acids. CDR3 coding DNA: TGTGCCAGCAGCTCCGCGTCGGAGCAGTACTTC. It translates to CASSSASEQYF.